A selection of T cell receptor beta chains follows, all from one sample in a study of shared clonotypes between healthy human individuals. TCRdb keeps only in-frame clones here, not all; method: immunoSEQ multiplex PCR. The repertoire holds over 850,000 clones, with around three quarters as singletons. The sample consisted of memory CD4+ T cells from PBMCs. The receptor source for this set is a man between 18 and 35 years old in good health. Some clones in this sample may be carry-over from other donors' samples. Both conserved end residues are part of each CDR3. A D gene is named only where the DNA matches it firmly. Expanded clones are given a class, and other clones once, few, many or no size at all.

V: TRBV6-1
size: -
D: -
J: TRBJ1-4
CDR3: CASSESRLTNEKLFF
DNA: TGTGCCAGCAGTGAATCACGGCTAACTAATGAAAAACTGTTTTTT

V: TRBV18
size: -
D: -
J: TRBJ1-5
CDR3: CASSPLAHQPQHF
DNA: TGTGCCAGCTCACCACTAGCCCATCAGCCCCAGCATTTT

V: TRBV2
size: -
D: TRBD2
J: TRBJ2-3
CDR3: CASSAIGTSGTDTQYF
DNA: TGTGCCAGCAGTGCTATCGGGACTAGCGGGACAGATACGCAGTATTTT

V: TRBV19
size: -
D: -
J: TRBJ1-2
CDR3: CASSKGLDYGYTF
DNA: TGTGCCAGTAGTAAGGGGCTGGACTATGGCTACACCTTC

V: TRBV15
size: -
D: -
J: TRBJ1-6
CDR3: CATSRGFGQSIVLHF
DNA: TGTGCCACCAGCAGAGGATTCGGACAGTCGATCGTCCTCCACTTT

V: TRBV5-1
size: once
D: -
J: TRBJ2-6
CDR3: CASSLGGEAGANVLTF
DNA: TGCGCCAGCAGCTTGGGAGGGGAGGCTGGGGCCAACGTCCTGACTTTC

V: TRBV7-2
size: -
D: -
J: TRBJ1-2
CDR3: CASSLGATANFGGYTF
DNA: TGTGCCAGCAGCTTGGGGGCGACAGCAAACTTTGGAGGCTACACCTTC

V: TRBV6-6
size: once
D: TRBD1
J: TRBJ2-3
CDR3: CASMDRVKDTQYF
DNA: TGTGCCAGCATGGACAGGGTGAAAGATACGCAGTATTTT

V: TRBV7-3
size: -
D: TRBD1
J: TRBJ2-1
CDR3: CASSLNRGSNEQFF
DNA: TGTGCCAGCAGCTTAAACAGGGGGTCGAATGAGCAGTTCTTC

V: TRBV5-1
size: -
D: -
J: TRBJ2-7
CDR3: CASSLADYRDEQYF
DNA: TGCGCCAGCAGCTTGGCCGACTATAGGGACGAGCAGTACTTC

V: TRBV6-5
size: -
D: -
J: TRBJ1-2
CDR3: CASSYSGGNYGYTF
DNA: TGTGCCAGCAGTTACTCAGGGGGTAACTATGGCTACACCTTC

V: TRBV5-1
size: -
D: -
J: TRBJ2-7
CDR3: CASSLRVNYEQYF
DNA: TGCGCCAGCAGCTTGCGGGTCAACTACGAGCAGTACTTC

V: TRBV19
size: -
D: -
J: TRBJ1-1
CDR3: CASSFRRDMRAFF
DNA: TGTGCCAGTAGTTTCCGGAGGGACATGAGGGCTTTCTTT

V: TRBV5-1
size: -
D: TRBD1
J: TRBJ2-5
CDR3: CASSRGTGQETQYF
DNA: TGCGCCAGCAGCAGGGGGACAGGACAAGAGACCCAGTACTTC

V: TRBV10-3
size: -
D: TRBD1
J: TRBJ1-2
CDR3: CAISEPGTGSYSGYTF
DNA: TGTGCCATCAGTGAGCCCGGGACAGGGAGTTATAGTGGCTACACCTTC